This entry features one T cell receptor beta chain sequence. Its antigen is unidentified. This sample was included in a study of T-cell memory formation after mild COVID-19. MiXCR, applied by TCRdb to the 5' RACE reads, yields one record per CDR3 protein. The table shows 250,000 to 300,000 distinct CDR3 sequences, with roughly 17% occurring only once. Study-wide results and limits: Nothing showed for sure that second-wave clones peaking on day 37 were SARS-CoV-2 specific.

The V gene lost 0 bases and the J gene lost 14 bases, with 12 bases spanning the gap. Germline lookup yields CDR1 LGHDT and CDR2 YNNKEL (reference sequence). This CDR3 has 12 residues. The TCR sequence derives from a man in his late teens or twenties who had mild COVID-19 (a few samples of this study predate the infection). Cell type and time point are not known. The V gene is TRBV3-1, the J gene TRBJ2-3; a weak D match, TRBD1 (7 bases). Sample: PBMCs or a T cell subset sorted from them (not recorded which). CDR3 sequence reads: CASSQDDREAYF. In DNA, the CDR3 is TGTGCCAGCAGCCAAGATGACAGGGAGGCGTATTTT.